A selection of T cell receptor beta chains follows, all from one sample in a study of CD8 T cells in Susac syndrome. In TCRdb, the immunoSEQ multiplex PCR reads were re-called with MiXCR into one record per CDR3 protein. The table records some 140,000 distinct CDR3 sequences, over 90% of them present only once. The source material was CD8+ T cells from PBMCs. The receptors were gathered from a human donor with Susac syndrome. Each CDR3 is given with its conserved first and last residue. The D gene is left open where the match is weak. Clone size is shown for a subset of rows, as once, few, many or a class of expanded clone.

>NA|TRBV27|NA|TRBJ2-3
CASSSYDTQYF
TGTGCCAGCAGTAGTTACGATACGCAGTATTTT
>NA|TRBV27|NA|TRBJ2-1
CASSYGNLYNEQFF
TGTGCCAGCAGTTATGGAAACCTATACAATGAGCAGTTCTTC
>NA|TRBV2|NA|TRBJ1-1
CASSESLGMNTEAFF
TGTGCCAGCAGTGAATCTTTGGGAATGAACACTGAAGCTTTCTTT
>NA|TRBV20-1|TRBD2|TRBJ2-1
CSAESSGRPYNEQFF
TGCAGTGCTGAGAGTAGCGGGAGACCCTACAATGAGCAGTTCTTC
>NA|TRBV5-5|NA|TRBJ2-1
CASSEVTEQFF
TGTGCCAGCAGCGAAGTTACTGAGCAGTTCTTC
>NA|TRBV4-1|TRBD2|TRBJ2-1
CASSPRLAGDEQFF
TGCGCCAGCAGCCCCAGACTAGCGGGAGATGAGCAGTTCTTC
>NA|TRBV7-9|NA|TRBJ1-5
CASSPAGIGNQPQHF
TGTGCCAGCAGCCCCGCGGGAATTGGCAATCAGCCCCAGCATTTT
>NA|TRBV18|TRBD1|TRBJ2-7
CASSPGTGGFYEQYF
TGTGCCAGCTCACCCGGGACAGGGGGTTTCTACGAGCAGTACTTC
>NA|TRBV3-1|NA|TRBJ2-2
CASSQGSVGVFNTGELFF
TGTGCCAGCAGCCAAGGGTCCGTCGGGGTGTTTAACACCGGGGAGCTGTTTTTT
>NA|TRBV4-1|NA|TRBJ2-7
CASSQEKGGGYEQYF
TGCGCCAGCAGCCAAGAGAAGGGAGGCGGCTACGAGCAGTACTTC
>NA|TRBV4-1|TRBD2|TRBJ2-7
CASSQEGASGMDEQYF
TGCGCCAGCAGCCAAGAAGGGGCTAGCGGGATGGACGAGCAGTACTTC
>NA|TRBV30|NA|TRBJ1-2
CACGQPAGYTF
TGTGCCTGCGGACAGCCGGCGGGCTACACCTTC
>NA|TRBV14|NA|TRBJ1-3
CASTHSAGFHPGTIYF
TGTGCCAGCACCCACTCTGCGGGGTTTCATCCGGGCACCATATATTTT
>NA|TRBV6-5|NA|TRBJ2-1
CASSRGTGGHEQFF
TGTGCCAGCAGCCGAGGGACCGGAGGGCATGAGCAGTTCTTC
>NA|TRBV30|TRBD1|TRBJ2-7
CAWSVAGTGDQYF
TGTGCCTGGAGTGTCGCCGGGACAGGGGACCAGTACTTC
>NA|TRBV29-1|NA|TRBJ2-1
CSVDFGINEQFF
TGCAGCGTTGATTTCGGGATCAATGAGCAGTTCTTC
>NA|TRBV7-7|NA|TRBJ2-1
CASSARTSNEQFF
TGTGCTAGCAGCGCTCGGACTTCCAATGAGCAGTTCTTC
>NA|TRBV7-7|NA|TRBJ2-2
CASSFSRNTGELFF
TGTGCTAGCAGCTTTAGCAGGAACACCGGGGAGCTGTTTTTT
>NA|TRBV7-9|NA|TRBJ1-2
CASSLGAASNYGYTF
TGTGCCAGCAGCTTAGGGGCAGCTTCTAACTATGGCTACACCTTC
>NA|TRBV19|NA|TRBJ2-5
CASSGPGWRYQETQYF
TGTGCCAGTAGTGGCCCGGGGTGGCGGTACCAAGAGACCCAGTACTTC
>once|TRBV19|TRBD2|TRBJ2-7
CASSTTSGRIEQYF
TGTGCCAGTAGTACCACTAGCGGGAGGATCGAGCAGTACTTC
>NA|TRBV27|NA|TRBJ2-1
CASSLSGRTYIDYNEQFF
TGTGCCAGCAGTTTATCTGGGCGTACCTACATTGACTACAATGAGCAGTTCTTC
>few|TRBV13|NA|TRBJ2-2
CASSLQGPGELFF
TGTGCCAGCAGCTTACAGGGCCCCGGGGAGCTGTTTTTT
>NA|TRBV30|NA|TRBJ2-1
CAWSGTYNEQFF
TGTGCCTGGAGCGGCACCTACAATGAGCAGTTCTTC
>NA|TRBV30|NA|TRBJ2-1
CAWSARWGTDEQFF
TGTGCCTGGAGTGCGAGGTGGGGTACCGATGAGCAGTTCTTC
>NA|TRBV27|NA|TRBJ2-4
CASSPQGGKNIQYF
TGTGCCAGCAGTCCGCAGGGGGGCAAAAACATTCAGTACTTC
>NA|TRBV6-5|TRBD1|TRBJ2-7
CASSYSQRQGPYEQYF
TGTGCCAGCAGTTATTCCCAAAGACAGGGACCCTACGAGCAGTACTTC
>NA|TRBV20-1|TRBD1|TRBJ2-1
CSARGQGVGNEQFF
TGCAGTGCTAGAGGTCAGGGGGTGGGTAATGAGCAGTTCTTC
>NA|TRBV4-2|TRBD2|TRBJ2-1
CASSQALGGEQFF
TGTGCCAGCAGCCAAGCCCTCGGGGGGGAGCAGTTCTTC
>NA|TRBV7-9|NA|TRBJ2-1
CASSFYSPTQEQFF
TGTGCCAGCAGCTTTTATTCCCCGACTCAGGAGCAGTTCTTC
>NA|TRBV9|NA|TRBJ1-1
CASSVESGIEAFF
TGTGCCAGCAGCGTAGAATCAGGGATTGAAGCTTTCTTT
>once|TRBV4-1|TRBD1|TRBJ2-7
CASSHEPGQGASYEQYF
TGCGCCAGCAGCCATGAACCGGGACAGGGGGCGTCGTACGAGCAGTACTTC
>NA|TRBV28|NA|TRBJ2-4
CASGGTCLAKNIQYF
TGTGCCAGCGGGGGGACATGTCTAGCCAAAAACATTCAGTACTTC
>NA|TRBV12-3/TRBV12-4|NA|TRBJ2-6
CASSPDRDSMTF
TGTGCCAGCAGCCCAGATAGGGATTCAATGACTTTC
>NA|TRBV15|NA|TRBJ1-1
CATSPRGRGDETEAFF
TGTGCCACCAGCCCCCGAGGGAGGGGGGATGAGACTGAAGCTTTCTTT
>NA|TRBV25-1|NA|TRBJ1-2
CASSEYFADKLGYTF
TGTGCCAGCAGTGAATATTTCGCAGACAAGCTGGGCTACACCTTC
>NA|TRBV5-8|NA|TRBJ2-3
CASSLGRTQYF
TGTGCCAGCAGCTTGGGGAGAACGCAGTATTTT
>once|TRBV6-1|NA|TRBJ1-1
CASPLGDTEAFF
TGTGCCAGTCCCCTAGGGGACACTGAAGCTTTCTTT
>NA|TRBV27|NA|TRBJ2-5
CASSPTDGPNNQETQYF
TGTGCCAGCAGCCCCACGGACGGACCGAATAATCAAGAGACCCAGTACTTC
>NA|TRBV6-6|NA|TRBJ2-1
CASSPVMEQFF
TGTGCCAGCAGCCCTGTAATGGAGCAGTTCTTC
>once|TRBV7-9|NA|TRBJ2-1
CASSLEFGPRRNNEQFF
TGTGCCAGCAGCTTAGAATTTGGGCCGAGGAGGAACAATGAGCAGTTCTTC
>NA|TRBV27|TRBD1|TRBJ2-3
CASIETGSDTQYF
TGTGCCAGCATCGAGACAGGGTCAGATACGCAGTATTTT
>once|TRBV20-1|TRBD2|TRBJ2-1
CSARDLAGGYNEQFF
TGCAGTGCTAGAGACTTAGCGGGAGGTTACAATGAGCAGTTCTTC
>NA|TRBV3-1|TRBD1|TRBJ1-2
CASSITGVAGYTF
TGTGCCAGCAGCATAACAGGGGTTGCTGGCTACACCTTC
>NA|TRBV28|NA|TRBJ1-1
CASSLPASTLNTEAFF
TGTGCCAGCAGTTTGCCCGCCTCAACCTTGAACACTGAAGCTTTCTTT
>NA|TRBV30|NA|TRBJ2-5
CAWSVFGLGQETQYF
TGTGCCTGGAGTGTATTTGGGCTGGGGCAAGAGACCCAGTACTTC
>NA|TRBV5-1|NA|TRBJ1-1
CASSLGKLAFF
TGCGCCAGCAGCCTGGGGAAATTGGCTTTCTTT
>NA|TRBV13|NA|TRBJ2-4
CASSLEGIQYF
TGTGCCAGCAGCTTAGAAGGGATTCAGTACTTC
>once|TRBV7-6|TRBD1|TRBJ1-1
CASSSRTGLNTEAFF
TGTGCCAGCAGCTCGAGGACAGGGTTGAACACTGAAGCTTTCTTT
>NA|TRBV10-2|NA|TRBJ1-4
CASSVVGEKLFF
TGCGCCAGCAGTGTGGTCGGGGAAAAACTGTTTTTT
>NA|TRBV5-1|TRBD2|TRBJ2-2
CASSFSGSFTGELFF
TGCGCCAGCAGCTTTAGCGGGAGCTTCACCGGGGAGCTGTTTTTT
>NA|TRBV7-6|TRBD1|TRBJ1-2
CASSSDRGWYGYTF
TGTGCCAGCAGCTCGGACAGGGGGTGGTATGGCTACACCTTC
>NA|TRBV29-1|TRBD1|TRBJ2-7
CSVEDLRNRGRNYEQYF
TGCAGCGTTGAAGATCTTCGGAACAGGGGTCGCAACTACGAGCAGTACTTC
>NA|TRBV28|NA|TRBJ2-7
CASSPGTLREYF
TGTGCCAGCAGTCCCGGGACCCTACGAGAGTACTTC
>once|TRBV4-1|TRBD2|TRBJ2-2
CASSQIAGLNTGELFF
TGCGCCAGCAGCCAGATAGCGGGACTGAACACCGGGGAGCTGTTTTTT